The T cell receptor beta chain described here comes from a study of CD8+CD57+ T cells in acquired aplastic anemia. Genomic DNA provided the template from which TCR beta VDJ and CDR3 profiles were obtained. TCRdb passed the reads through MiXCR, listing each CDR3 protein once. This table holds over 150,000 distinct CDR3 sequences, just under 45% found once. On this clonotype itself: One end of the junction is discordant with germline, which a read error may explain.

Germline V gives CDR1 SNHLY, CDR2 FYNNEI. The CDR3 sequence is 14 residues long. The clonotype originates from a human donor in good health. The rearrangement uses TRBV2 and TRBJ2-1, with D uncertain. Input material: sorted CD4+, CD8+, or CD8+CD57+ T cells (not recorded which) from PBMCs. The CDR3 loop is CASSYWSTHNEQFF. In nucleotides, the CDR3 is TGTGCCAGCAGTTACTGGTCAACACACAACGAGCAGTTCTTC.